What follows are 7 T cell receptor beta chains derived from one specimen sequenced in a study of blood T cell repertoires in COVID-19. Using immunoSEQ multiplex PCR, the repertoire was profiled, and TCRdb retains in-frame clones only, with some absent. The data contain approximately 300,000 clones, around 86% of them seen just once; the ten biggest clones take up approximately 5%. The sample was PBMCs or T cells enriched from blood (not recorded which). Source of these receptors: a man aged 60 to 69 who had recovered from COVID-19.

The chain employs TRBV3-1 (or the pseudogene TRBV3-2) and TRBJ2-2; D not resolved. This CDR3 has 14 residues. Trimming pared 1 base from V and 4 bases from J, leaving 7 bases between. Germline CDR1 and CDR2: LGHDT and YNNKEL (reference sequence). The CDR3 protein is CASSQASPTGELFF. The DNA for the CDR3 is TGTGCCAGCAGCCAAGCCAGTCCCACCGGGGAGCTGTTTTTT.

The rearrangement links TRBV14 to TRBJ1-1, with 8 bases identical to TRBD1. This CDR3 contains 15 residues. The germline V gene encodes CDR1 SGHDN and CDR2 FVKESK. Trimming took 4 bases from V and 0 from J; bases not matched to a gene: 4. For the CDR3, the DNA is TGTGCCAGCAGCCCCCCGACAGGGGTGAACACTGAAGCTTTCTTT. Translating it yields CASSPPTGVNTEAFF.

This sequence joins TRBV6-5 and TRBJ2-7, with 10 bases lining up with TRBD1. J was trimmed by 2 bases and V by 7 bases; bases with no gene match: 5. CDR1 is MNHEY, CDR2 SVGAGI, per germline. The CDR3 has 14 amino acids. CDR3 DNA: TGTGCCAGCACCCCGACAGGGGGCCCCTACGAGCAGTACTTC. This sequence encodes CASTPTGGPYEQYF.

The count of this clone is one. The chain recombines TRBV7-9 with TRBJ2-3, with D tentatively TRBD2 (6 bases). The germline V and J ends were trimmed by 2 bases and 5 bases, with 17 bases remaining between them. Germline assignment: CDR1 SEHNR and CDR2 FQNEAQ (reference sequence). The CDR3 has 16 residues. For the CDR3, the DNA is TGTGCCAGCAGCTTATTCCAGCGGGCCCCCGAAGATACGCAGTATTTT. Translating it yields CASSLFQRAPEDTQYF.

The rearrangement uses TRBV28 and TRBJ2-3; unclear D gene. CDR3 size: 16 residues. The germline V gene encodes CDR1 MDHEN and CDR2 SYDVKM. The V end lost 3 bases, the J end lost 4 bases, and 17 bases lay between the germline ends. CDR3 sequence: CASSLMGTVGPDTQYF. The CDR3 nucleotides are TGTGCCAGCAGTTTGATGGGCACTGTGGGTCCAGATACGCAGTATTTT.

Here the CDR3 reads CASSQGGTGSNSPLHF. CDR3 DNA: TGTGCCAGCAGCCAAGGCGGTACAGGGAGTAATTCACCCCTCCACTTT. The chain recombines TRBV14 with TRBJ1-6; possibly TRBD1 for D (6 bases). Looked up from germline, CDR1 is SGHDN and CDR2 is FVKESK. The V end was cut by 1 base, the J end by 6 bases, with 13 bases between. The CDR3 loop spans 16 amino acids.

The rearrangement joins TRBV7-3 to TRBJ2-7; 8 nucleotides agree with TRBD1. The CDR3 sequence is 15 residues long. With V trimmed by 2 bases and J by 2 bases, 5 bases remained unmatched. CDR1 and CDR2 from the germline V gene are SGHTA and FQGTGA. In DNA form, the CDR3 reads TGTGCCAGCAGCTTAGGCTCGACAGGGGCCTACGAGCAGTACTTC. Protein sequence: CASSLGSTGAYEQYF.